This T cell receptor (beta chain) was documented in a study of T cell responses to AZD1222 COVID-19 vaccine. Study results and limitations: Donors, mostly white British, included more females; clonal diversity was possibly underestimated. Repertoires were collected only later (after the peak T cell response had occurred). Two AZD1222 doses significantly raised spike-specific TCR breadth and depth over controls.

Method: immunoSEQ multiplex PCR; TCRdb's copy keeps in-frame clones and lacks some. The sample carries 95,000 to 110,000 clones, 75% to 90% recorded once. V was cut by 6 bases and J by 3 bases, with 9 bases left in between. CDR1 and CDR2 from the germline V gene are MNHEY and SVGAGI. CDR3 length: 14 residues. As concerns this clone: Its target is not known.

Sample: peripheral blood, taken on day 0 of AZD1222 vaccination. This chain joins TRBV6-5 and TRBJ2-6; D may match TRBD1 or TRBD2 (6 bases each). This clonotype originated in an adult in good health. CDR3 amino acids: CASSRGGGANVLTF. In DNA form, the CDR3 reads TGTGCCAGCAGCAGGGGAGGTGGGGCCAACGTCCTGACTTTC.